This T cell receptor beta chain was profiled in a study of blood T cell repertoires in COVID-19. Background on the study: Sample material is recorded as cDNA or gDNA derived from T cells, B-cell-depleted T cells, or PBMCs.

CDR3 length equals 14 residues. V lost 0 bases and J 4 bases, leaving 12 bases between the germline ends. Germline CDR1 and CDR2: GTSNPN and SVGIG (reference sequence). Original processing notes: Reference gene primer amplification gave estimated nucleated cell counts. Clones were sequenced by immunoSEQ multiplex PCR, and TCRdb holds only the in-frame ones, with some missing. V, J and clone size derive from that table, while D and trimming were established from the DNA sequence. This sample has under 300,000 clones; approximately 79% occur once, and the top ten carry 3% to 4%. The TCR sequence derives from a woman aged 40 to 50 with active or convalescent COVID-19. The chain links TRBV30 to TRBJ1-2; no clear D gene. Source material: peripheral blood. CDR3 sequence: CAWSVRGGRYGYTF. Here the CDR3 DNA reads TGTGCCTGGAGTGTACGGGGAGGACGCTATGGCTACACCTTC.